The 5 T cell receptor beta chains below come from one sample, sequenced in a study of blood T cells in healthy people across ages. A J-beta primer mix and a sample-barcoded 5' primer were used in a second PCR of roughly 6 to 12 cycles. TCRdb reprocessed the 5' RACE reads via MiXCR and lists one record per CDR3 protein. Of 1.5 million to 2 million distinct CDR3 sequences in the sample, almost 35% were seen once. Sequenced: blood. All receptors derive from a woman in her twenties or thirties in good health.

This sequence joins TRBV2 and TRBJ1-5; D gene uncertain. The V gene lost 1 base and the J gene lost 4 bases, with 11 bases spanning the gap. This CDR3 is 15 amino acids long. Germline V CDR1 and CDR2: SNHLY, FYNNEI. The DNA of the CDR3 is TGTGCCAGCAGTGAAGGGGCCACGGGAAATCAGCCCCAGCATTTT. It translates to CASSEGATGNQPQHF.

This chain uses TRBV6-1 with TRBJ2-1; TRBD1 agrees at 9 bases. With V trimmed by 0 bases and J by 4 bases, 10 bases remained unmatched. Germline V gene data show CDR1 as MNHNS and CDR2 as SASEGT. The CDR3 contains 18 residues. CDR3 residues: CASSEARTGAIGYNEQFF. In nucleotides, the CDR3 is TGTGCCAGCAGTGAAGCAAGGACAGGGGCTATAGGATACAATGAGCAGTTCTTC.

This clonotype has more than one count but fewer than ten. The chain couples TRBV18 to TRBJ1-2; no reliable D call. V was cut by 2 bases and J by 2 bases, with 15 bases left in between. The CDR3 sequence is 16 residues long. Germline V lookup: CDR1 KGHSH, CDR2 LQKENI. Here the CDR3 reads CASSPGSGSSNYGYTF. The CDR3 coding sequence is TGTGCCAGCTCACCAGGGAGCGGGAGTTCAAACTATGGCTACACCTTC.

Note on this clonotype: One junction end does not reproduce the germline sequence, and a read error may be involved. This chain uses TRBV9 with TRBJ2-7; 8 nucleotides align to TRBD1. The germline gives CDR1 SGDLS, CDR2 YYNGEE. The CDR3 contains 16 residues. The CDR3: CANSVSTGEWGSEQYF. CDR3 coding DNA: TGTGCCAACAGCGTATCGACAGGGGAGTGGGGGTCGGAGCAGTACTTC.

CDR3 in amino acids: CASARRDTEAFF. As DNA, the CDR3 is TGTGCCAGCGCCCGGAGGGACACTGAAGCTTTCTTT. The chain uses TRBV6-1 and TRBJ1-1, with D uncertain. CDR1 and CDR2 from the germline V gene are MNHNS and SASEGT. The V end lost 8 bases, the J end lost 3 bases, and 10 bases lay between the germline ends. This CDR3 contains 12 residues.